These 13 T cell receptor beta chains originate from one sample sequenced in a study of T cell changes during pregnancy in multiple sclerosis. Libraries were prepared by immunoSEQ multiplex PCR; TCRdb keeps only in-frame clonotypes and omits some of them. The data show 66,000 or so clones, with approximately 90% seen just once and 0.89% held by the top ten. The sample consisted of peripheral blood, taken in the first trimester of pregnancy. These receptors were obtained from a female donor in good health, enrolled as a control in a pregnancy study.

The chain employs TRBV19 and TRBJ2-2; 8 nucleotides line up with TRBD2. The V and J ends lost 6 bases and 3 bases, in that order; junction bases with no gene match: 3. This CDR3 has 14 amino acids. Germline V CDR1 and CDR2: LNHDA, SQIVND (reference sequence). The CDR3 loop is CASRAGGDTGELFF. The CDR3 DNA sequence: TGTGCCAGTAGGGCGGGGGGTGACACCGGGGAGCTGTTTTTT.

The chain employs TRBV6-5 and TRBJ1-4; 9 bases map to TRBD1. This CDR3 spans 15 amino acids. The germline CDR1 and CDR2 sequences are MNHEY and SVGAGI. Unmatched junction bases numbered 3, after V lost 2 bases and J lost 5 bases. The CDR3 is CASSYGTGINEKLFF. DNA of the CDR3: TGTGCCAGCAGTTACGGGACAGGGATAAATGAAAAACTGTTTTTT.

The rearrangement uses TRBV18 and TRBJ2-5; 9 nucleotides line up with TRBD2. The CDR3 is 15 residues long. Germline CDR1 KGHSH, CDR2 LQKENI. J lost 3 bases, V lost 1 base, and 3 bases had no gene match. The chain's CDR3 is CASSPQRGVEETQYF. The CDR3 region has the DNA TGTGCCAGCTCACCACAGCGGGGGGTAGAAGAGACCCAGTACTTC.

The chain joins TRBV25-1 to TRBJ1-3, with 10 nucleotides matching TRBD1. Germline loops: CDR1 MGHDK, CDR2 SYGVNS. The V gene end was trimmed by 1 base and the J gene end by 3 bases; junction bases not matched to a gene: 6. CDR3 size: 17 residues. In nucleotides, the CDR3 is TGTGCCAGCAGTGAATCCCGCTGGACAGGGGGTGGAAACACCATATATTTT. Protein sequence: CASSESRWTGGGNTIYF.

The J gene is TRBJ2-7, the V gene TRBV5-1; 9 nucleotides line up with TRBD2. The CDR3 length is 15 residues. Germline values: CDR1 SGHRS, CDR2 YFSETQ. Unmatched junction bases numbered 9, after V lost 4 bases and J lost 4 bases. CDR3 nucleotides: TGCGCCAGCAGCCCGGACAGCGGGGGGTGGTACGAGCAGTACTTC. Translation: CASSPDSGGWYEQYF.

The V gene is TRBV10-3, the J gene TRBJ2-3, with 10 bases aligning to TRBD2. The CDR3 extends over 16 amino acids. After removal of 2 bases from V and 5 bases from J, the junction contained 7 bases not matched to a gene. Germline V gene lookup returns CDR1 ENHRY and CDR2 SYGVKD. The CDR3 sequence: CAISEGAGGPGDTQYF. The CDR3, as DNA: TGTGCCATCAGTGAGGGAGCGGGGGGGCCCGGAGATACGCAGTATTTT.

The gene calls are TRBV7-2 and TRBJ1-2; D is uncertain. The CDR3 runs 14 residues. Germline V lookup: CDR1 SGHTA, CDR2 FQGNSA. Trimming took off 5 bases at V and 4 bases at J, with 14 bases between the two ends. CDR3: CASSIARGIYGYTF. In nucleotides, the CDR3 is TGTGCCAGCAGCATCGCGAGAGGGATCTATGGCTACACCTTC.

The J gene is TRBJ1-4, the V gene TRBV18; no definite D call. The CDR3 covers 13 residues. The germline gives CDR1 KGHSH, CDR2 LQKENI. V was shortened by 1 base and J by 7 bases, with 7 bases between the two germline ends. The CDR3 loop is CASSPRASEKLFF. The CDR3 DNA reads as TGTGCCAGCTCACCACGGGCCAGTGAAAAACTGTTTTTT.

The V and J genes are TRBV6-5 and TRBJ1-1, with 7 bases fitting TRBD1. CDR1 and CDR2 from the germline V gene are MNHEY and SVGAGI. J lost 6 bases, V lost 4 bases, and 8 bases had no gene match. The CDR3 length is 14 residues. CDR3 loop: CASSWDRKLPEAFF. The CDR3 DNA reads TGTGCCAGCAGTTGGGACAGAAAACTCCCTGAAGCTTTCTTT.

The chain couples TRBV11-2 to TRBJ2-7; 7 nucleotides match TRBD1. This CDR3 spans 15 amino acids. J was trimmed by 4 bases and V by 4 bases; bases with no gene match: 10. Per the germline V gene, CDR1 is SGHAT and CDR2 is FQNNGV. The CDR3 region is CASSSLWQGDYEQYF. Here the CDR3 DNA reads TGTGCCAGCAGCTCCCTGTGGCAGGGGGATTACGAGCAGTACTTC. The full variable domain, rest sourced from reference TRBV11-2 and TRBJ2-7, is EAGVAQSPRYKIIEKRQSVAFWCNPISGHATLYWYQQILGQGPKLLIQFQNNGVVDDSQLPKDRFSAERLKGVDSTLKIQPAKLEDSAVYLCASSSLWQGDYEQYFGPGTRLTVT.

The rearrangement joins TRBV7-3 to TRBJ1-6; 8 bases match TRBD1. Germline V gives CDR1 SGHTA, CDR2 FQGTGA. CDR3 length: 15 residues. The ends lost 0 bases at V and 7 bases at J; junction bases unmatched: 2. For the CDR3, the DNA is TGTGCCAGCAGCTTAACCCAGGGGGCGAATTCACCCCTCCACTTT. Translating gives CASSLTQGANSPLHF.

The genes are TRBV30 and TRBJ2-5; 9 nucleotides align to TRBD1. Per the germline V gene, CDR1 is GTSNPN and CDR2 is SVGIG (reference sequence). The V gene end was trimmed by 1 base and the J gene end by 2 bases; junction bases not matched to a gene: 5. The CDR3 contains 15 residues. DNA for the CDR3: TGTGCCTGGAGTGGCCAGACAGGGGGTCAAGAGACCCAGTACTTC. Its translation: CAWSGQTGGQETQYF.

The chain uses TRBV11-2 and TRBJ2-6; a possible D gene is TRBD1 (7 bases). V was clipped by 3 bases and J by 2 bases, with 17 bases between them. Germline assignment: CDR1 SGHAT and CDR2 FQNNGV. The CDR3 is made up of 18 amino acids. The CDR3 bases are TGTGCCAGCAGCTTCACCAGAGGAGGGGGCCCTGGGGCCAACGTCCTGACTTTC. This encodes CASSFTRGGGPGANVLTF.